This record covers a single T cell receptor beta chain. The antigen is not known. The CDR3 is 15 residues long. Germline V gene data show CDR1 as SGHTA and CDR2 as FQGNSA. The ends were cut back, 1 base at V and 3 bases at J, with 13 bases in the middle. The sample comes from a study of T cell responses to AZD1222 COVID-19 vaccine. Study-level results: Just a handful of people given AZD1222 tested seropositive at baseline. Clonal diversity was possibly underestimated, and white British individuals and females predominated among donors. Spike was spanned by vaccine-associated CD4 TCRs, which were dominant at 160-218 and 743-854. No repertoire was sampled before or during the peak T cell response, only after it.

The data were produced by immunoSEQ multiplex PCR, yet TCRdb's version contains in-frame clones alone and is incomplete. The repertoire includes about 96,000 clones, approximately 90% of them detected once, and 1.5% to 2% sits in the top ten. The sequenced sample was peripheral blood, obtained on day 0 of AZD1222 vaccination. The chain is built from TRBV7-2 and TRBJ2-7, with D perhaps TRBD2 (6 bases). The sequence was obtained from an adult in good health. The CDR3: CASSLVSLGGYEQYF. The CDR3 DNA is TGTGCCAGCAGCTTAGTTTCTCTGGGGGGCTACGAGCAGTACTTC.